The 4 T cell receptor beta chains below all came from one sample that was sequenced in a study of cytomegalovirus exposure and HLA in healthy donors. In the PCR, 60 Vbeta and 13 Jbeta primers were used. Using immunoSEQ multiplex PCR, the repertoire was profiled, and TCRdb retains in-frame clones only, with some absent. The data show roughly 99,000 clones, approximately 80% seen once. The source material was PBMCs. The receptors here all came from a male donor in good health and CMV-seronegative.

This clone has a handful of counts. The chain employs TRBV4-1 and TRBJ1-3, with no clear D. The CDR3 runs 16 residues. The V and J ends lost 3 bases and 2 bases respectively, with 14 bases between them. Per the germline V gene, CDR1 is MGHRA and CDR2 is YSYEKL. The CDR3 region has the DNA TGCGCCAGCAGCCAGTCATCGGAGGAACCTGGAAACACCATATATTTT. Translated, it gives CASSQSSEEPGNTIYF.

This chain uses TRBV7-9 with TRBJ2-3, with 7 bases matching TRBD2. CDR3 length equals 14 residues. Germline trimming cut 1 base from V and 5 bases from J; bases unmatched to any gene: 3. Germline V gene data show CDR1 as SEHNR and CDR2 as FQNEAQ (reference sequence). CDR3 in amino acids: CASSLVAGRDTQYF. The CDR3 nucleotides are TGTGCCAGCAGCTTAGTAGCGGGTAGAGATACGCAGTATTTT.

CDR3 nucleotides: TGTGCCAGCAGTGAGGGACACACAACTAATGAAAAACTGTTTTTT. It translates to CASSEGHTTNEKLFF. V and J are TRBV2 and TRBJ1-4; weak D call: TRBD1 (6 bases). V lost 3 bases, J lost 0 bases, and 8 bases lay in between. CDR3 length: 15 residues. CDR1 and CDR2 (germline): SNHLY, FYNNEI.

This chain links TRBV18 with TRBJ2-7; D may be TRBD1 (8 bases). CDR1 and CDR2 from the germline V gene are KGHSH and LQKENI. The CDR3 is 15 residues long. The V and J ends lost 3 bases and 1 base respectively, with 13 bases between them. The CDR3 spells CASSPTGGVSYEQYF. The DNA for the CDR3 is TGTGCCAGCTCACCTACAGGGGGGGTATCCTACGAGCAGTACTTC.